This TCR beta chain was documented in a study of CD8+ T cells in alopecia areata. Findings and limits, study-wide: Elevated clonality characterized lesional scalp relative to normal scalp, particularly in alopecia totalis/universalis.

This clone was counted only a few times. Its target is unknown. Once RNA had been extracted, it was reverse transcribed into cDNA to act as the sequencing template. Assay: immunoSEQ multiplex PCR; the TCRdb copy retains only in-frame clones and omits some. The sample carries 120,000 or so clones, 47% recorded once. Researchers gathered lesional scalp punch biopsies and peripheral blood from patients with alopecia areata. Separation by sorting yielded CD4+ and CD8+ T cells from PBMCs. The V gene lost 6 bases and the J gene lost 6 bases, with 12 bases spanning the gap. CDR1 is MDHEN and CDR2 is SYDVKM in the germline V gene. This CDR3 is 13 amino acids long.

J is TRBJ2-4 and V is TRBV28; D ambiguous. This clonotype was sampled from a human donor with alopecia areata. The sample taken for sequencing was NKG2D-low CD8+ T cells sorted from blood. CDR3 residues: CASSPVHSNIQYF. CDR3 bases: TGTGCCAGCAGCCCAGTCCATTCAAACATTCAGTACTTC.